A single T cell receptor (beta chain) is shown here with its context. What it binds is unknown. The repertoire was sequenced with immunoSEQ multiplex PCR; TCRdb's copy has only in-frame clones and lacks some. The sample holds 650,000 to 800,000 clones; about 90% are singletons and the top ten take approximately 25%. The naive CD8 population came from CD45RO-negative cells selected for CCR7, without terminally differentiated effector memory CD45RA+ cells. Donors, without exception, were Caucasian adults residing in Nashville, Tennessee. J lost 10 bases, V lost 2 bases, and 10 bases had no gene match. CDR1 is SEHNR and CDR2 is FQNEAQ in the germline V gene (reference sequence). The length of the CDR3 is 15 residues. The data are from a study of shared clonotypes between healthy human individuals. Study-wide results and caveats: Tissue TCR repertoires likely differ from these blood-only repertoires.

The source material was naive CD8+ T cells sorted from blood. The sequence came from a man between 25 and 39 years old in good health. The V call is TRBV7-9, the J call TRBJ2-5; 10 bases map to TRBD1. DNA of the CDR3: TGTGCCAGCAGCTTATGGGACAGGGGAGGGGAGGACCAGTACTTC. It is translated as CASSLWDRGGEDQYF.